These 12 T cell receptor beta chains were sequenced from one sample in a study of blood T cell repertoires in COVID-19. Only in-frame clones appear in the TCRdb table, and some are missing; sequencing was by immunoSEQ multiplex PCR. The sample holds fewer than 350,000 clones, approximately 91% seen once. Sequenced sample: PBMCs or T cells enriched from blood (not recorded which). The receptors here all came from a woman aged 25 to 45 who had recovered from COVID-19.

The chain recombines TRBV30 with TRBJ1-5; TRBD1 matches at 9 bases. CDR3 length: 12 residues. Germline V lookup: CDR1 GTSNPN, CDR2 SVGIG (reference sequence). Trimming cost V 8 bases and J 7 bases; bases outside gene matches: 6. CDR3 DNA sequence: TGTGCCGGGTCAACAGGGGGCCAGCCCCAGCATTTT. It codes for CAGSTGGQPQHF. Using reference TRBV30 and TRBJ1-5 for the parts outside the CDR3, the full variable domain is SQTIHQWPATLVQPVGSPLSLECTVEGTSNPNLYWYRQAAGRGLQLLFYSVGIGQISSEVPQNLSASRPQDRQFILSSKKLLLSDSGFYLCAGSTGGQPQHFGDGTRLSIL.

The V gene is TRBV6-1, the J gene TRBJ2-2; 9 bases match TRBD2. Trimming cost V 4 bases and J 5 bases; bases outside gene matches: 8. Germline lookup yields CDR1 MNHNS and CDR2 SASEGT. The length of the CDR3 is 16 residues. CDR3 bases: TGTGCCAGCAGTGGGGTAGCGGGAGTATCAACCGGGGAGCTGTTTTTT. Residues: CASSGVAGVSTGELFF.

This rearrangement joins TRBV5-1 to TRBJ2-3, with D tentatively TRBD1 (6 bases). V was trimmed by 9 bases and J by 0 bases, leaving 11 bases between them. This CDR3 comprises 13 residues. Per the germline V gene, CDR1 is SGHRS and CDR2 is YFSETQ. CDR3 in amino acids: CATGQSSTDTQYF. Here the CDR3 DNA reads TGCGCCACAGGACAGTCTAGCACAGATACGCAGTATTTT.

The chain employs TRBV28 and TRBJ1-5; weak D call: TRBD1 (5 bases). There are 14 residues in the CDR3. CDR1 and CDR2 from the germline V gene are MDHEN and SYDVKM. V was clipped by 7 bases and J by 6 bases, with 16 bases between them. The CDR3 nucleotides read TGTGCCAGCACCGGGGGAGGGCACGGTCAGCCCCAGCATTTT. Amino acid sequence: CASTGGGHGQPQHF.

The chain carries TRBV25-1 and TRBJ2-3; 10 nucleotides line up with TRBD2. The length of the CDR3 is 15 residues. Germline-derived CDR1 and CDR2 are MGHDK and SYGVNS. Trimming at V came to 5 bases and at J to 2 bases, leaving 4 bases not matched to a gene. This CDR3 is CASSPLAGLTDTQYF. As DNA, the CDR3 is TGTGCCAGCAGTCCACTAGCGGGGCTCACAGATACGCAGTATTTT. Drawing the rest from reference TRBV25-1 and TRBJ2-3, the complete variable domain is EADIYQTPRYLVIGTGKKITLECSQTMGHDKMYWYQQDPGMELHLIHYSYGVNSTEKGDLSSESTVSRIRTEHFPLTLESARPSHTSQYLCASSPLAGLTDTQYFGPGTRLTVL.

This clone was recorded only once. The CDR3, as DNA: TGTGCCAGCAGCAGGACTAGCGGGGCCTCCTACAATGAGCAGTTCTTC. It codes for CASSRTSGASYNEQFF. The chain combines TRBV5-4 with TRBJ2-1; 12 bases agree with TRBD2. The CDR3 spans 16 residues. Germline trimming cut 4 bases from V and 0 bases from J; bases unmatched to any gene: 2. Germline V lookup: CDR1 SGHNT, CDR2 YYREEE (reference sequence).

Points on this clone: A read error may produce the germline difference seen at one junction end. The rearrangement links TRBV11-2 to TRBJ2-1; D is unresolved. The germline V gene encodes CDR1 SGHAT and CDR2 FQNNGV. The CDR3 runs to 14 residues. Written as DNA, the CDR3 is TGTGCCAGCAGCTTATTGAGCTCCTACAGTGAGCAGTTCTTC. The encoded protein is CASSLLSSYSEQFF.

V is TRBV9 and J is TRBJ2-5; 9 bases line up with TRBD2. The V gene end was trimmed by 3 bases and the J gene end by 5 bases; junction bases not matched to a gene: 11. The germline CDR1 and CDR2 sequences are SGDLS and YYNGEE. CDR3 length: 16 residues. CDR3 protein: CASSAPVAGEAETQYF. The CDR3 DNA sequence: TGTGCCAGCAGCGCCCCAGTAGCGGGGGAGGCGGAGACCCAGTACTTC.

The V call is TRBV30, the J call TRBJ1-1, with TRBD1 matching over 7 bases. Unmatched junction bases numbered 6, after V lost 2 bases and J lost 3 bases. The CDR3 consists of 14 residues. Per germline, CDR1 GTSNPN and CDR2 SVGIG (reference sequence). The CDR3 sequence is CAWSFGTAYTEAFF. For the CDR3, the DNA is TGTGCCTGGAGTTTCGGGACAGCCTACACTGAAGCTTTCTTT.

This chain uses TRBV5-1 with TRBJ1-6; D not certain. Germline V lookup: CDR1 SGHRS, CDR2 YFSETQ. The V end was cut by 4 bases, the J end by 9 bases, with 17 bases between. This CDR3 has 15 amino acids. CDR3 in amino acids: CASSPTGIGGSPLHF. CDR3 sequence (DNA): TGCGCCAGCAGCCCTACCGGGATCGGTGGTTCACCCCTCCACTTT.

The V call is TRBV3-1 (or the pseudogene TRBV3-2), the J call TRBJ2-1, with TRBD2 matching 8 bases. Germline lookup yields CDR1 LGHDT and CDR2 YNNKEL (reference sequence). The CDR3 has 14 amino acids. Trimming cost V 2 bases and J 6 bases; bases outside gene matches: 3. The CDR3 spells CASSQLLAVNEQFF. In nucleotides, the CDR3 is TGTGCCAGCAGCCAACTACTAGCGGTCAATGAGCAGTTCTTC.

The CDR3 DNA sequence: TGCAGTGCTAGTTCGACTAGTGCGACACTCTATGAGCAGTTCTTC. Its protein is CSASSTSATLYEQFF. The chain links TRBV20-1 to TRBJ2-1; D is perhaps TRBD2 (6 bases). This CDR3 spans 15 amino acids. Germline CDR1 DFQATT, CDR2 SNEGSKA (reference sequence). The V gene lost 3 bases and the J gene lost 8 bases, with 20 bases spanning the gap.